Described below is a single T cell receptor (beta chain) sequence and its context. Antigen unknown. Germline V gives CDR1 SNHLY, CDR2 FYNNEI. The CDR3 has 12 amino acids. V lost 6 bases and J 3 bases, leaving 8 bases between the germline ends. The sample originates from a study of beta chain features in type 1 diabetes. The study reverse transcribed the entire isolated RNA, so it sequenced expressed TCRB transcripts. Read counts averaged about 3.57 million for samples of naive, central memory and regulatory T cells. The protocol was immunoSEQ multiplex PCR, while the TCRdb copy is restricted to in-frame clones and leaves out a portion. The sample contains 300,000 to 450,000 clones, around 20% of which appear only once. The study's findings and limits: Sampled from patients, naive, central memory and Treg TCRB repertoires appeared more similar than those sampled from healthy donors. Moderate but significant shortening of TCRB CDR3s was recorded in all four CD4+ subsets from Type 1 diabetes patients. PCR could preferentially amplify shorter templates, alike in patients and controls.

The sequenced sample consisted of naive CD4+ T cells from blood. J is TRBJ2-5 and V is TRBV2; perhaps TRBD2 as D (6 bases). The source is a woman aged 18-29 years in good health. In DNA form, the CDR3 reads TGTGCCAGCAGGGCTAGCGAAGAGACCCAGTACTTC. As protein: CASRASEETQYF.